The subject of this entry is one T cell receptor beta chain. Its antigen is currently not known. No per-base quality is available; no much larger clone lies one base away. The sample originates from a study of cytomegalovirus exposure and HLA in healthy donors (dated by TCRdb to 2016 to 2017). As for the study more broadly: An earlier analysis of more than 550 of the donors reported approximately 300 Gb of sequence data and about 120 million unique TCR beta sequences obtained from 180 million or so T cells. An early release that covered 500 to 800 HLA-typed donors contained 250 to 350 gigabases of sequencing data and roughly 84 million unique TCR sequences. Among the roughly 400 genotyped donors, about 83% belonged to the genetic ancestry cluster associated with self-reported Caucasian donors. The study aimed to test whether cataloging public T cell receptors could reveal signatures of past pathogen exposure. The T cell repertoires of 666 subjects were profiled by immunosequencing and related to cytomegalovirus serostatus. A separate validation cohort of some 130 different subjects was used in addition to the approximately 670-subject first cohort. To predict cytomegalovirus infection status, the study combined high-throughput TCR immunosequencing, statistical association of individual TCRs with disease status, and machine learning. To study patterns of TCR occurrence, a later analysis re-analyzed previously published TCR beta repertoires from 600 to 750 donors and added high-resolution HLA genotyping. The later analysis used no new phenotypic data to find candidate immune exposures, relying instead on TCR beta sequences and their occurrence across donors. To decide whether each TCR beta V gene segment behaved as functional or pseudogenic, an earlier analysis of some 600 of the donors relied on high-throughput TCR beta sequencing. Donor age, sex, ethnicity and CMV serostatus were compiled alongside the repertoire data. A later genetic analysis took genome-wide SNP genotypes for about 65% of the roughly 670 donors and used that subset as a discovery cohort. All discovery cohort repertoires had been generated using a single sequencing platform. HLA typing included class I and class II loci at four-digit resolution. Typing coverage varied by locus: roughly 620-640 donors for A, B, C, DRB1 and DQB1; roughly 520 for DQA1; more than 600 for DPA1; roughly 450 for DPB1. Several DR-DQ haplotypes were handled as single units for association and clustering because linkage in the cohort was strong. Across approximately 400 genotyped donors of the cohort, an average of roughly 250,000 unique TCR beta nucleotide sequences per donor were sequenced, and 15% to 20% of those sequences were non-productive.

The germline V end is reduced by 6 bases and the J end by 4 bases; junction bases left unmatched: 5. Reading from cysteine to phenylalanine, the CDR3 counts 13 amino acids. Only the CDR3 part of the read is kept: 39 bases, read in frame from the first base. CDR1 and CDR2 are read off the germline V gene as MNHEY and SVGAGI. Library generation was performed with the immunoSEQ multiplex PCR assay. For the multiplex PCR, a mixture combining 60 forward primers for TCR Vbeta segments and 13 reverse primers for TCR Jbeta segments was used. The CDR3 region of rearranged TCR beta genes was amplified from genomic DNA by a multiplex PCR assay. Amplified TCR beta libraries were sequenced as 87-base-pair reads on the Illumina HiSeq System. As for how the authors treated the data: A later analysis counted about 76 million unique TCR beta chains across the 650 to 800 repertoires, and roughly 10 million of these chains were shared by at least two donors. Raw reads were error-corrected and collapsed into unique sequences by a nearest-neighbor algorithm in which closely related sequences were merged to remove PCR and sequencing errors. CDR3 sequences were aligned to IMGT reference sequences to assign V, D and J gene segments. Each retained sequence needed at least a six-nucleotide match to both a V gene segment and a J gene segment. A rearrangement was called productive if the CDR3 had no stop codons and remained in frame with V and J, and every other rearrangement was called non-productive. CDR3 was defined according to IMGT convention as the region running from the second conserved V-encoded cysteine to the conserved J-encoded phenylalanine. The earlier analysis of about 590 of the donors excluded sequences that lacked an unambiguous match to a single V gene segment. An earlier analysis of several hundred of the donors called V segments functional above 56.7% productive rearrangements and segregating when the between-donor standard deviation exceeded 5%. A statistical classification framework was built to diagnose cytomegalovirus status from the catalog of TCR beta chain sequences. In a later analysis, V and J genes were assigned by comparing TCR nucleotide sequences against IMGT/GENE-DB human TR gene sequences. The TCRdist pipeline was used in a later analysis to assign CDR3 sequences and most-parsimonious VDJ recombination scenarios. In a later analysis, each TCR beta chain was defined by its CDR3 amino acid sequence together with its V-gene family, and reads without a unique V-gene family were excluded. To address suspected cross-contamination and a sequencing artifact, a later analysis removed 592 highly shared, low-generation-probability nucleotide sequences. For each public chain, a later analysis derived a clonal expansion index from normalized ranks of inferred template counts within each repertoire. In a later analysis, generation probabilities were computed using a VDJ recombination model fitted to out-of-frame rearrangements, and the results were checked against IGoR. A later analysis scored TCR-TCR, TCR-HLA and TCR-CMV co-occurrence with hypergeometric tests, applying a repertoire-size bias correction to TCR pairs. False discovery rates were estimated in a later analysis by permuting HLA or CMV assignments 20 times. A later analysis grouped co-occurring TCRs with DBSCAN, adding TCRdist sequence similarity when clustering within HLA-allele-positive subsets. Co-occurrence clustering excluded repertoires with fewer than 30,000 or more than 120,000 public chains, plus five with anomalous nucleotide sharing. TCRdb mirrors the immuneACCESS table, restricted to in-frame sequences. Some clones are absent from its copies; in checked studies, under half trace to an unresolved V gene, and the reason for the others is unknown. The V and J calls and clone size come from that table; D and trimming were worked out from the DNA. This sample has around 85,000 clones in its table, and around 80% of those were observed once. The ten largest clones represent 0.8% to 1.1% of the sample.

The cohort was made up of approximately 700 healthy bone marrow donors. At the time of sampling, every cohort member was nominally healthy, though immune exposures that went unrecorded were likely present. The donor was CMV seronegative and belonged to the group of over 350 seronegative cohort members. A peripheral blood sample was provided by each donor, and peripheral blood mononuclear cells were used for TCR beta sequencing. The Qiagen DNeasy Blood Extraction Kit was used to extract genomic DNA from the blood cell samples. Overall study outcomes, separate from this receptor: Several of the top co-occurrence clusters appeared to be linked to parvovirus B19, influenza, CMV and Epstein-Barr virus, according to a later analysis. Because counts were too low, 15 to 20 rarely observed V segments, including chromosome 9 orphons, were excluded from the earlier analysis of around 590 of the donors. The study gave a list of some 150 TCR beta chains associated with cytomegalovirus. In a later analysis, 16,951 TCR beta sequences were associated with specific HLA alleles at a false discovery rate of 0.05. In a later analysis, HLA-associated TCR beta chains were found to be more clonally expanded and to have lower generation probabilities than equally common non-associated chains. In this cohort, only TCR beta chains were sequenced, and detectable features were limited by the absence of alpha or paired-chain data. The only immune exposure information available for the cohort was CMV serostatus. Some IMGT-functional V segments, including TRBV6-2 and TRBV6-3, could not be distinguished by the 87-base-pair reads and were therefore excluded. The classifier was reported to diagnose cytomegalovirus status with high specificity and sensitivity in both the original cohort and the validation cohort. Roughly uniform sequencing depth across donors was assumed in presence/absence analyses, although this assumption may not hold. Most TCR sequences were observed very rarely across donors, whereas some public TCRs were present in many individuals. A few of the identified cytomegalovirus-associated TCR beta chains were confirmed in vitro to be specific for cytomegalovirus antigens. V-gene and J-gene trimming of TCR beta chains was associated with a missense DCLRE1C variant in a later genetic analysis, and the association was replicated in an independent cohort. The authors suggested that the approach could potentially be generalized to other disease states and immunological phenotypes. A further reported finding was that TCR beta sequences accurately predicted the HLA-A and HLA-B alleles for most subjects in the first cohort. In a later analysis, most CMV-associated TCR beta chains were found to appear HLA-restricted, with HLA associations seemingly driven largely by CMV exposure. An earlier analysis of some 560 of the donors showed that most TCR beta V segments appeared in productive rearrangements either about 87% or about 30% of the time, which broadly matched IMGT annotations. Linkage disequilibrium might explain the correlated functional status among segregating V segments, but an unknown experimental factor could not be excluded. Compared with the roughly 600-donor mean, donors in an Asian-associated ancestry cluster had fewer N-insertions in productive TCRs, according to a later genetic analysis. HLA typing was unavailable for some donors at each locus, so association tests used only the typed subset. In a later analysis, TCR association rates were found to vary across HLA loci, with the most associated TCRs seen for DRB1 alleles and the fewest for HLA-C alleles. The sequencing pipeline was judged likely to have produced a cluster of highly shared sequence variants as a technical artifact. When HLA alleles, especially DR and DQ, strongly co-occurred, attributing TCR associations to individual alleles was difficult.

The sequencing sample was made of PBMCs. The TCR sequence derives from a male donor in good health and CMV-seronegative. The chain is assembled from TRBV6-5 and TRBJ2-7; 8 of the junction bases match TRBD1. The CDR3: CASSRDRRYEQYF. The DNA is TGTGCCAGCAGCCGGGACAGGAGATACGAGCAGTACTTC.